These 27 T cell receptor beta chains originate from one sample sequenced in a study of shared clonotypes between healthy human individuals. Profiling relied on immunoSEQ multiplex PCR, and the TCRdb table lists in-frame clones only, not all of them. Here the sample spans 2 million to 2.5 million clones, approximately 93% being singletons. Sequencing was performed on naive CD4+ T cells from PBMCs. The subset here: CD45RA+ positively selected. The receptors here all came from a man between 18 and 29 years old in good health. Some clones in this sample may be carry-over from other donors' samples.

V gene TRBV5-1 combines with J gene TRBJ2-7, with 8 bases fitting TRBD2. With 1 base clipped from V and 1 base from J, the junction kept 7 bases outside the gene matches. The CDR3 covers 16 residues. Per the germline V gene, CDR1 is SGHRS and CDR2 is YFSETQ. The chain's CDR3 is CASSLPGSGNSYEQYF. The DNA for the CDR3 is TGCGCCAGCAGCTTGCCGGGTAGCGGGAATTCCTACGAGCAGTACTTC.

The rearrangement joins TRBV5-1 to TRBJ2-7, with D perhaps matching TRBD2 (5 bases). CDR3 size: 14 residues. Deletions cut 1 base from V and 3 bases from J, with 11 bases between. The germline V gene encodes CDR1 SGHRS and CDR2 YFSETQ. The CDR3 bases are TGCGCCAGCAGCTTGATGGCGGGCTACTACGAGCAGTACTTC. Translation: CASSLMAGYYEQYF.

The chain employs TRBV28 and TRBJ2-1; 9 bases align to TRBD1. Germline V gives CDR1 MDHEN, CDR2 SYDVKM. This CDR3 comprises 15 residues. With V trimmed by 5 bases and J by 10 bases, 12 bases remained unmatched. CDR3 coding DNA: TGTGCCAGCAGTGGATCCGGGACAGGGAAGTTCGAGCAGTTCTTC. Its translation is CASSGSGTGKFEQFF.

The chain has TRBV5-4 and TRBJ2-1; 8 bases align to TRBD2. Germline lookup yields CDR1 SGHNT and CDR2 YYREEE (reference sequence). The CDR3 is made up of 16 amino acids. The V and J ends lost 3 bases and 4 bases, in that order; junction bases with no gene match: 9. Here the CDR3 reads CASSWGGLAGYNEQFF. The CDR3 bases are TGTGCCAGCAGCTGGGGGGGGCTAGCGGGTTACAATGAGCAGTTCTTC.

V and J are TRBV6-5 and TRBJ2-5; 10 nucleotides agree with TRBD2. With V trimmed by 5 bases and J by 3 bases, 6 bases remained unmatched. The CDR3 length is 15 residues. The V gene's germline CDR1 is MNHEY and CDR2 SVGAGI. The CDR3 spells CASSPSGSVEETQYF. DNA for the CDR3: TGTGCCAGCAGTCCTAGCGGGAGTGTTGAAGAGACCCAGTACTTC.

This chain uses TRBV29-1 with TRBJ2-3; TRBD2 might be the D (6 bases). Trimming cost V 4 bases and J 4 bases, with 24 bases left between them. The CDR3 sequence is 17 residues long. Germline V lookup: CDR1 SQVTM, CDR2 ANQGSEA. The CDR3: CSVARRLEAGGPDTQYF. The CDR3 DNA is TGCAGCGTTGCTCGTAGGCTCGAAGCGGGTGGACCAGATACGCAGTATTTT.

The rearrangement joins TRBV7-2 to TRBJ1-1; D gene unclear. Trimming pared 5 bases from V and 0 bases from J, leaving 10 bases between. The CDR3 length is 14 residues. Germline assignment: CDR1 SGHTA and CDR2 FQGNSA. CDR3 sequence: CASSPSYMNTEAFF. CDR3 DNA: TGTGCCAGCAGCCCATCTTACATGAACACTGAAGCTTTCTTT.

The gene calls are TRBV18 and TRBJ1-5; maybe TRBD1 (6 bases). The germline V gene encodes CDR1 KGHSH and CDR2 LQKENI. The CDR3 loop spans 14 amino acids. V lost 3 bases and J 3 bases, leaving 9 bases between the germline ends. CDR3 bases: TGTGCCAGCTCACCCCGGGACACCAATCAGCCCCAGCATTTT. It encodes CASSPRDTNQPQHF.

The chain uses TRBV5-1 and TRBJ2-5; possibly TRBD2 for D (5 bases). The J call may be mistaken, given a closer DNA end match to TRBJ2-7. Looked up from germline, CDR1 is SGHRS and CDR2 is YFSETQ. CDR3 size: 12 residues. CDR3 protein: CASRSAAYEQYF. For the CDR3, the DNA is TGCGCCAGCAGGTCAGCGGCCTACGAGCAGTACTTC.

This chain uses TRBV6-1 with TRBJ1-6; D is unresolved. CDR3 length: 15 residues. Germline CDR1 and CDR2: MNHNS and SASEGT. V was cut by 2 bases and J by 7 bases, with 12 bases left in between. The DNA for the CDR3 is TGTGCCAGCAGTGAATTGGGCAGGCAAAATTCACCCCTCCACTTT. Its protein is CASSELGRQNSPLHF.

V and J are TRBV28 and TRBJ1-2; D not resolved. CDR3 length: 10 residues. V gave up 11 bases and J gave up 8 bases, with 12 bases separating them. The V gene's germline CDR1 is MDHEN and CDR2 SYDVKM. The CDR3, as DNA: TGTGCCTCAGCCGGGGAAGGCTACACCTTC. It translates to CASAGEGYTF.

V usage is TRBV5-4 and J usage is TRBJ2-1; 10 bases align to TRBD2. The germline V gene has CDR1 SGHNT and CDR2 YYREEE (reference sequence). The CDR3 extends over 14 amino acids. V was clipped by 4 bases and J by 6 bases; unmatched bases: 4. The CDR3 protein is CASSKGTSVNEQFF. The DNA for the CDR3 is TGTGCCAGCAGCAAGGGGACTAGCGTCAATGAGCAGTTCTTC.

In regard to this clone: The same CDR3 arises from other DNA sequences in this sample as well. The J gene is TRBJ2-3, the V gene TRBV7-2; 13 nucleotides align to TRBD2. With 3 bases clipped from V and 4 bases from J, the junction kept 1 base outside the gene matches. Germline CDR1 SGHTA, CDR2 FQGNSA. This CDR3 contains 15 residues. CDR3 sequence (DNA): TGTGCCAGCAGCTTGACTAGCGGGAGGCCAGATACGCAGTATTTT. Residues: CASSLTSGRPDTQYF.

This sequence joins TRBV7-3 and TRBJ2-3, with 10 bases aligning to TRBD2. This CDR3 has 17 amino acids. Germline V gives CDR1 SGHTA, CDR2 FQGTGA. V shed 5 bases and J 5 bases; nucleotides not matched to a gene: 13. The CDR3 bases are TGTGCCAGCAGCAGCATAGCGGGAGGCCTAGCTAGAGATACGCAGTATTTT. Its translation is CASSSIAGGLARDTQYF. Complete variable domain (other parts from reference TRBV7-3 and TRBJ2-3): GAGVSQTPSNKVTEKGKYVELRCDPISGHTALYWYRQSLGQGPEFLIYFQGTGAADDSGLPNDRFFAVRPEGSVSTLKIQRTERGDSAVYLCASSSIAGGLARDTQYFGPGTRLTVL.

This clone was seen a single time. This chain connects TRBV18 to TRBJ2-7; 12 bases align to TRBD2. This CDR3 is 14 amino acids long. After removal of 3 bases from V and 7 bases from J, the junction contained 4 bases not matched to a gene. Germline CDR1 reads KGHSH; CDR2 reads LQKENI. The DNA of the CDR3 is TGTGCCAGCTCACCGACTAGCGGGGGAGAGGAGCAGTACTTC. Its protein product is CASSPTSGGEEQYF.

The J gene is TRBJ2-7, the V gene TRBV12-5; 9 nucleotides line up with TRBD1. J lost 5 bases, V lost 7 bases, and 18 bases had no gene match. Looked up from germline, CDR1 is LGHNT and CDR2 is FRNRAP. The CDR3 is made up of 17 amino acids. In DNA, the CDR3 is TGTGCTAGTGTTACCAGGGAGGACAGGGGCAATCTGGACGAGCAGTACTTC. Its translation is CASVTREDRGNLDEQYF.

CDR3 sequence: CSANQGTGGTGELFF. The CDR3 coding sequence is TGCAGCGCCAATCAAGGGACAGGGGGAACCGGGGAGCTGTTTTTT. The chain couples TRBV29-1 to TRBJ2-2; 11 bases map to TRBD1. The V and J ends lost 7 bases and 5 bases, in that order; junction bases with no gene match: 9. Per germline, CDR1 SQVTM and CDR2 ANQGSEA. This CDR3 contains 15 residues.

The V call is TRBV11-2, the J call TRBJ2-7; 9 bases align to TRBD2. Germline assignment: CDR1 SGHAT and CDR2 FQNNGV. Trimming took 3 bases from V and 3 from J; bases not matched to a gene: 6. This CDR3 contains 15 residues. Here the CDR3 DNA reads TGTGCCAGCAGCTTCCGGCGGGGGGGGCTCTACGAGCAGTACTTC. It translates to CASSFRRGGLYEQYF. Using reference TRBV11-2 and TRBJ2-7 for the parts outside the CDR3, the full variable domain is EAGVAQSPRYKIIEKRQSVAFWCNPISGHATLYWYQQILGQGPKLLIQFQNNGVVDDSQLPKDRFSAERLKGVDSTLKIQPAKLEDSAVYLCASSFRRGGLYEQYFGPGTRLTVT.

The chain employs TRBV6-1 and TRBJ2-5; D is unresolved. Germline V gene data show CDR1 as MNHNS and CDR2 as SASEGT. The ends were cut back, 0 bases at V and 5 bases at J, with 13 bases in the middle. The CDR3 loop spans 15 amino acids. Here the CDR3 DNA reads TGTGCCAGCAGTGAAGCTGTTGGGATTGGGGAGACCCAGTACTTC. Translating it yields CASSEAVGIGETQYF.

The V and J genes are TRBV28 and TRBJ1-3; D is uncertain. The CDR3 spans 13 residues. The V and J ends lost 5 bases and 3 bases respectively, with 8 bases between them. CDR1 and CDR2 from the germline V gene are MDHEN and SYDVKM. This CDR3 reads CASSRTDGNTIYF. The CDR3 bases are TGTGCCAGCAGTCGCACAGATGGAAACACCATATATTTT.

The chain recombines TRBV4-1 with TRBJ2-2, with D hard to call. Trimming took off 0 bases at V and 0 bases at J, with 17 bases between the two ends. The V gene's germline CDR1 is MGHRA and CDR2 YSYEKL. CDR3 length: 19 amino acids. The CDR3 coding sequence is TGCGCCAGCAGCCAAGAAGGATGGTTGACGAAGACGAACACCGGGGAGCTGTTTTTT. Residues: CASSQEGWLTKTNTGELFF.

This chain joins TRBV6-5 and TRBJ2-1, with D possibly matching TRBD1 (5 bases). Germline lookup yields CDR1 MNHEY and CDR2 SVGAGI. V gave up 8 bases and J gave up 12 bases, with 17 bases separating them. CDR3 length: 12 residues. Written as DNA, the CDR3 is TGTGCCAGCCAGGGCAAGCAGGGCCGGCAGTTCTTC. This sequence encodes CASQGKQGRQFF.

This clone was observed a single time. J is TRBJ2-1 and V is TRBV25-1; weak D call: TRBD1 (6 bases). V lost 3 bases, J lost 3 bases, and 15 bases lay in between. The germline CDR1 and CDR2 sequences are MGHDK and SYGVNS. The CDR3 contains 16 residues. In DNA, the CDR3 is TGTGCCAGCAGTGATGTCAGGGGAGATCACTACAATGAGCAGTTCTTC. This sequence encodes CASSDVRGDHYNEQFF.

The CDR3 loop reads CAWSKGQGEAFF. Here the CDR3 DNA reads TGTGCCTGGAGTAAGGGGCAAGGTGAAGCTTTCTTT. The chain links TRBV30 to TRBJ1-1, with a tentative D call TRBD1 (5 bases). The CDR3 sequence is 12 residues long. The germline gives CDR1 GTSNPN, CDR2 SVGIG (reference sequence). Trimming removed 2 bases from V and 7 bases from J, with 11 bases in between. The entire variable domain, with the rest obtained from reference TRBV30 and TRBJ1-1, is as follows: SQTIHQWPATLVQPVGSPLSLECTVEGTSNPNLYWYRQAAGRGLQLLFYSVGIGQISSEVPQNLSASRPQDRQFILSSKKLLLSDSGFYLCAWSKGQGEAFFGQGTRLTVV.

This chain joins TRBV28 and TRBJ1-5; no clear D. This CDR3 has 14 amino acids. V was shortened by 7 bases and J by 0 bases, with 10 bases between the two germline ends. Germline V lookup: CDR1 MDHEN, CDR2 SYDVKM. CDR3 nucleotide sequence: TGTGCCAGCAAAGTCAGCCATAGCAATCAGCCCCAGCATTTT. This gives the protein CASKVSHSNQPQHF.

In regard to this clone: The same CDR3 is also encoded by other DNA sequences in this sample. V usage is TRBV2 and J usage is TRBJ2-7; D is uncertain. Germline loops: CDR1 SNHLY, CDR2 FYNNEI. Trimming removed 4 bases from V and 2 bases from J, with 6 bases in between. The CDR3 runs to 12 residues. The CDR3 reads CASSAEAYEQYF. Written as DNA, the CDR3 is TGTGCCAGCAGTGCAGAAGCCTACGAGCAGTACTTC.

The rearrangement uses TRBV10-3 and TRBJ2-2, with 8 bases lining up with TRBD2. The V gene's germline CDR1 is ENHRY and CDR2 SYGVKD. This CDR3 is built from 12 residues. The J segment lost 4 bases and the V segment lost 11 bases, leaving 3 bases of the junction unmatched. The CDR3 protein is CACGRLTGELFF. The CDR3 nucleotides read TGTGCCTGCGGGAGGCTCACCGGGGAGCTGTTTTTT.